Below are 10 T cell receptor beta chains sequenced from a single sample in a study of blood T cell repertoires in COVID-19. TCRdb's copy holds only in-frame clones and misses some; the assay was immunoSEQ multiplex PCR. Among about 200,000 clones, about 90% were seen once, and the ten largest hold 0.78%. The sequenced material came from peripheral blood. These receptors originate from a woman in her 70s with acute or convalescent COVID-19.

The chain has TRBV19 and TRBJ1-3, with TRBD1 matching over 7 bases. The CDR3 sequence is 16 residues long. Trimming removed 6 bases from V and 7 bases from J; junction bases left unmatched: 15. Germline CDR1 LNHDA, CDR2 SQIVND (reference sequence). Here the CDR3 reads CASSPPGTVRRNTIYF. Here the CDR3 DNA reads TGTGCCAGTAGCCCCCCCGGGACAGTTCGAAGGAACACCATATATTTT.

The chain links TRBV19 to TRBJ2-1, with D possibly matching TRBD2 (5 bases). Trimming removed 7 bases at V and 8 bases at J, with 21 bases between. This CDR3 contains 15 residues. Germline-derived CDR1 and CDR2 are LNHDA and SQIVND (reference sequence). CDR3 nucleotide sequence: TGTGCCAGTACCCCCGGTACTTACAGCGGTGATGAGCAGTTCTTC. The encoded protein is CASTPGTYSGDEQFF.

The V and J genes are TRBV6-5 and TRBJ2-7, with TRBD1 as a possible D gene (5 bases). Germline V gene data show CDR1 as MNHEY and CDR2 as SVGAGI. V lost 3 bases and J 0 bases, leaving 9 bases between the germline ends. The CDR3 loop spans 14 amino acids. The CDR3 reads CASSYRQPSYEQYF. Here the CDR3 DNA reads TGTGCCAGCAGTTATCGACAGCCCTCCTACGAGCAGTACTTC.

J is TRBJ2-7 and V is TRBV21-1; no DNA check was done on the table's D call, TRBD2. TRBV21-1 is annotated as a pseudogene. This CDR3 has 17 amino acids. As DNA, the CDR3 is TGTGCCAGCAGCAAAAAGGACGGGGCGGGGTACTCCTACGAGCAGTACTTC. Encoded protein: CASSKKDGAGYSYEQYF.

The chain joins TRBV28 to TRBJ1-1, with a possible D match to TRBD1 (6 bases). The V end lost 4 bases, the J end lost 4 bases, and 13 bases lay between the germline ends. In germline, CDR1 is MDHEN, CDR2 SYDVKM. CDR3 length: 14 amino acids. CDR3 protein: CASSSRQASTEAFF. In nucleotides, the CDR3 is TGTGCCAGCAGTTCCAGACAGGCGTCCACTGAAGCTTTCTTT.

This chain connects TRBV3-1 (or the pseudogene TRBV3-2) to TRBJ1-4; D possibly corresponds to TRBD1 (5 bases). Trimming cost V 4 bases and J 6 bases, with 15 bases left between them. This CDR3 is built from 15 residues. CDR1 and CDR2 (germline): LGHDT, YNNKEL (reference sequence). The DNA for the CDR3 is TGTGCCAGCAGCCCCCTTGGGGGGGAGCATGAAAAACTGTTTTTT. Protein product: CASSPLGGEHEKLFF.

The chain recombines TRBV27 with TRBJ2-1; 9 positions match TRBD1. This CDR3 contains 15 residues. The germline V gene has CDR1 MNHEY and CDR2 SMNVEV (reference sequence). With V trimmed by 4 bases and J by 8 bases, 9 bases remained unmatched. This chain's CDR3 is CASSSPGQGLDEQFF. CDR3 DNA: TGTGCCAGCAGTTCCCCGGGACAGGGTCTCGATGAGCAGTTCTTC.

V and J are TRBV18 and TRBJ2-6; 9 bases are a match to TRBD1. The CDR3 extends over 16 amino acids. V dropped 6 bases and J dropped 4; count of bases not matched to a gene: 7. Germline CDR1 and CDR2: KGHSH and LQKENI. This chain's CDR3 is CASSIQGAHGANVLTF. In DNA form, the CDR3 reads TGTGCCAGCTCCATACAGGGGGCGCACGGGGCCAACGTCCTGACTTTC.

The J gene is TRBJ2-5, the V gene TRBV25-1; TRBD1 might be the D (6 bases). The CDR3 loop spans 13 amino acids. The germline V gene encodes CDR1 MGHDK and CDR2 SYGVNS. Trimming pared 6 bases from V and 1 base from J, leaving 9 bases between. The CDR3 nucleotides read TGTGCCAGCAGCAGGGGATCCCAAGAGACCCAGTACTTC. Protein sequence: CASSRGSQETQYF.

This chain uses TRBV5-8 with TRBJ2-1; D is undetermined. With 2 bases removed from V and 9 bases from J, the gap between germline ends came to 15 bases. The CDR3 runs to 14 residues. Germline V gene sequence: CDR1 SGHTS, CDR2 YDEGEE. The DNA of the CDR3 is TGTGCCAGCAGCTTCACTCGGAGCCCGGTTGAGCAGTTCTTC. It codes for CASSFTRSPVEQFF.